The rows below give T cell receptor beta chains drawn from one sample of a study of T cell repertoires in cytomegalovirus infection. TCRdb fed the reads into MiXCR, producing one record per CDR3 protein. This table holds hundreds of thousands of distinct CDR3 sequences, roughly 23% found once. Source material: CD8+ T cells from PBMCs. The receptors stem from a human donor in good health (CMV status not recorded). Some clones in this sample may be carry-over from other donors' samples. Each CDR3 is given with its conserved first and last residue. The D gene is left open where the match is weak. Part of the rows lack a size; the others show once, few, many or a class for expanded clones.

length	J	size	V	D	CDR3	DNA
14	TRBJ1-1	.	TRBV20-1	TRBD1	CSAEGNRGNTEAFF	TGCAGTGCTGAGGGGAACAGGGGGAACACTGAAGCTTTCTTT
15	TRBJ2-1	.	TRBV27	TRBD2	CASKDGGVSYNEQFF	TGTGCCAGCAAAGACGGGGGGGTCTCCTACAATGAGCAGTTCTTC
15	TRBJ2-7	many	TRBV7-2	TRBD2	CASSLAPGGNHEQYF	TGTGCCAGCAGCTTAGCTCCGGGAGGGAACCACGAGCAGTACTTC
14	TRBJ2-1	once	TRBV5-5	TRBD1	CASSLFVGGGEQFF	TGTGCCAGCAGCTTGTTCGTAGGGGGCGGTGAGCAGTTCTTC
16	TRBJ2-1	.	TRBV7-6	TRBD2	CASSPVIGGGPGEQFF	TGTGCCAGCAGCCCGGTTATCGGGGGGGGCCCCGGTGAGCAGTTCTTC
13	TRBJ1-5	.	TRBV7-9	.	CASSSLPNQPQHF	TGTGCCAGCAGCTCGCTCCCCAATCAGCCCCAGCATTTT
15	TRBJ1-1	many	TRBV12-3/TRBV12-4	TRBD1	CASSPTGGRDTEAFF	TGTGCCAGCAGCCCGACAGGGGGAAGGGACACTGAAGCTTTCTTT
18	TRBJ2-3	.	TRBV7-9	TRBD2	CASSFPWTSGGVVDTQYF	TGTGCCAGCAGCTTTCCCTGGACTAGCGGGGGAGTGGTAGATACGCAGTATTTT
15	TRBJ2-2	.	TRBV6-5	.	CASTIGGMNTGELFF	TGTGCCAGCACCATAGGGGGGATGAACACCGGGGAGCTGTTTTTT
14	TRBJ1-4	many	TRBV28	.	CASSLIATNEKLFF	TGTGCCAGCAGTTTGATAGCAACTAATGAAAAACTGTTTTTT
15	TRBJ2-7	many	TRBV7-9	.	CASSLLSGGGGEQYF	TGTGCCAGCAGCTTATTATCCGGGGGCGGAGGCGAGCAGTACTTC
16	TRBJ2-6	.	TRBV2	.	CASTQSWGRGANVLTF	TGTGCCAGCACTCAGTCGTGGGGTAGAGGGGCCAACGTCCTGACTTTC
13	TRBJ2-7	few	TRBV7-6	TRBD2	CASRPPGGNEQYF	TGTGCCAGCAGACCCCCGGGAGGGAACGAGCAGTACTTC
14	TRBJ2-7	many	TRBV7-9	TRBD1	CASSPGQGAYEQYF	TGTGCCAGCAGCCCGGGACAGGGGGCTTACGAGCAGTACTTC
15	TRBJ1-3	few	TRBV9	TRBD1	CASSVEGAAGNTIYF	TGTGCCAGCAGCGTAGAGGGGGCCGCAGGAAACACCATATATTTT
13	TRBJ1-2	.	TRBV14	.	CASSQQGKDGYTF	TGTGCCAGCAGCCAACAGGGAAAGGATGGCTACACCTTC
13	TRBJ2-2	few	TRBV12-3/TRBV12-4	TRBD2	CATLAGDSGELFF	TGTGCCACCTTAGCGGGAGACTCCGGGGAGCTGTTTTTT
14	TRBJ1-5	few	TRBV7-9	TRBD1	CASSLGGQDQPQHF	TGTGCCAGCAGCTTAGGTGGACAGGATCAGCCCCAGCATTTT
16	TRBJ1-6	many	TRBV27	.	CASSLTESHYNSPLHF	TGTGCCAGCAGTCTGACAGAGAGCCATTATAATTCACCCCTCCACTTT
15	TRBJ2-3	.	TRBV11-2	.	CASSPTTRLTDTQYF	TGTGCCAGCAGCCCGACAACCAGGCTCACAGATACGCAGTATTTT
13	TRBJ2-1	many	TRBV5-5	.	CASSFESYNEQFF	TGTGCCAGCAGCTTCGAGTCCTACAATGAGCAGTTCTTC
19	TRBJ2-4	many	TRBV28	.	CASSLDGRITSFSKNIQYF	TGTGCCAGCAGCCTGGACGGAAGAATTACTAGCTTCTCCAAAAACATTCAGTACTTC
17	TRBJ2-3	many	TRBV11-2	TRBD2	CASSSVSLAGGGDTQYF	TGTGCCAGCAGCTCCGTTTCACTAGCGGGGGGGGGAGATACGCAGTATTTT
14	TRBJ2-5	once	TRBV7-9	TRBD2	CASTQRGVPETQYF	TGTGCCAGCACCCAGCGGGGGGTCCCAGAGACCCAGTACTTC
13	TRBJ1-1	.	TRBV30	.	CAWTLDVNTEAFF	TGTGCCTGGACCCTTGATGTGAACACTGAAGCTTTCTTT
15	TRBJ2-7	.	TRBV14	.	CASSQVLADIYEQYF	TGTGCCAGCAGCCAAGTTCTAGCTGATATCTACGAGCAGTACTTC
16	TRBJ2-7	.	TRBV29-1	TRBD1	CSVEEWDRASSYEQYF	TGCAGCGTTGAAGAGTGGGACAGGGCAAGCTCCTACGAGCAGTACTTC
15	TRBJ2-2	many	TRBV15	TRBD1	CATSMGRGTTGELFF	TGTGCCACCAGCATGGGCAGGGGGACCACCGGGGAGCTGTTTTTT
15	TRBJ1-2	many	TRBV7-8	TRBD1	CASSPPGQGNYGYTF	TGTGCCAGCAGCCCACCGGGACAGGGCAACTATGGCTACACCTTC
19	TRBJ2-7	few	TRBV14	.	CASSQDDGRMMDSSGEQYF	TGTGCCAGCAGCCAAGATGATGGCAGGATGATGGATTCGTCCGGCGAGCAGTACTTC
15	TRBJ1-3	.	TRBV7-9	.	CASIPPGGDGNTIYF	TGTGCCAGCATCCCCCCGGGGGGTGATGGAAACACCATATATTTT
14	TRBJ2-7	many	TRBV20-1	TRBD2	CSAMAGGYSYEQYF	TGCAGTGCTATGGCGGGGGGGTATTCCTACGAGCAGTACTTC
15	TRBJ2-3	few	TRBV28	TRBD2	CASSLPRTSGDTQYF	TGTGCCAGCAGTTTACCTAGGACTAGCGGCGATACGCAGTATTTT
15	TRBJ2-1	few	TRBV20-1	TRBD2	CSARGWTSVLNEQFF	TGCAGTGCTAGAGGGTGGACTAGCGTCTTAAATGAGCAGTTCTTC
13	TRBJ1-1	.	TRBV7-9	TRBD1	CASSVIQGAEAFF	TGTGCCAGCAGCGTCATACAGGGGGCTGAAGCTTTCTTT
15	TRBJ2-1	.	TRBV28	.	CASSFSRDSYNEQFF	TGTGCCAGCAGTTTTAGCAGGGACTCCTATAATGAGCAGTTCTTC
13	TRBJ2-3	.	TRBV30	.	CAWRDRAADTQYF	TGTGCCTGGAGAGATAGAGCGGCAGATACGCAGTATTTT
16	TRBJ1-2	.	TRBV28	.	CASSPPRQTTNYGYTF	TGTGCCAGCAGCCCCCCCAGACAGACGACCAACTATGGCTACACCTTC
14	TRBJ1-5	.	TRBV28	.	CASSTVGHDQPQHF	TGTGCCAGCAGCACAGTGGGTCACGATCAGCCCCAGCATTTT
15	TRBJ1-6	.	TRBV6-2/TRBV6-3	.	CASSRPADGNSPLHF	TGTGCCAGCAGTCGCCCTGCAGATGGAAATTCACCCCTCCACTTT
14	TRBJ1-6	.	TRBV15	.	CATSRGGIISPLHF	TGTGCCACCAGCAGAGGGGGAATCATCTCACCCCTCCACTTT
14	TRBJ2-7	many	TRBV7-2	TRBD1	CASSPGQGGYEQYF	TGTGCCAGCAGCCCCGGACAGGGTGGGTACGAGCAGTACTTC
13	TRBJ2-7	many	TRBV6-2/TRBV6-3	.	CASKGGTFDEQYF	TGTGCCAGCAAGGGCGGAACCTTTGACGAGCAGTACTTC
14	TRBJ1-5	many	TRBV7-2	.	CASSAGLNNQPQHF	TGTGCCAGCAGCGCGGGCCTTAATAATCAGCCCCAGCATTTT
13	TRBJ1-1	few	TRBV25-1	.	CASGRGGNTEAFF	TGTGCCAGCGGACGGGGGGGGAACACTGAAGCTTTCTTT
15	TRBJ2-1	few	TRBV20-1	TRBD2	CSARATSESYNEQFF	TGCAGTGCTAGAGCCACTAGCGAATCCTACAATGAGCAGTTCTTC
14	TRBJ2-1	few	TRBV28	.	CASNLLSGYNEQFF	TGTGCCAGCAATCTCCTGAGTGGATACAATGAGCAGTTCTTC